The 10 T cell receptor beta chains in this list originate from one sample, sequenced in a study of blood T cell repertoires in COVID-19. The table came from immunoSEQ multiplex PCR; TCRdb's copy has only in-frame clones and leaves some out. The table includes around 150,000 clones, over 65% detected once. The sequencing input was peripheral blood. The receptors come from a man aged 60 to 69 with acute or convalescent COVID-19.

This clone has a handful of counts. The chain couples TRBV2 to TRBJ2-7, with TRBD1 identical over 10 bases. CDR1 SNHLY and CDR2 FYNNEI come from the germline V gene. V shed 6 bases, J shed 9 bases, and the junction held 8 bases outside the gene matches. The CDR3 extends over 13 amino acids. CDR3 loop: CASSPGQGTRQYF. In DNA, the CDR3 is TGTGCCAGCAGCCCGGGACAGGGGACCCGGCAGTACTTC.

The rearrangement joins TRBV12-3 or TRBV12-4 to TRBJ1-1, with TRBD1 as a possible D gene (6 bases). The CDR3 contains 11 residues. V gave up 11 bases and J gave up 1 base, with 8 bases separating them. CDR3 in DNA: TGTGCCTCACAGGGGAACACTGAAGCTTTCTTT. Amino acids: CASQGNTEAFF.

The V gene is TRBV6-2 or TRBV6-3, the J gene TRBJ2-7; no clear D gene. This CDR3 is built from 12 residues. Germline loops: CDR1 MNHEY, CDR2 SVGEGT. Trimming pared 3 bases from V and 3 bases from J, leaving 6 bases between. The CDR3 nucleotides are TGTGCCAGCAGTTATTCCTACTACGAGCAGTACTTC. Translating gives CASSYSYYEQYF.

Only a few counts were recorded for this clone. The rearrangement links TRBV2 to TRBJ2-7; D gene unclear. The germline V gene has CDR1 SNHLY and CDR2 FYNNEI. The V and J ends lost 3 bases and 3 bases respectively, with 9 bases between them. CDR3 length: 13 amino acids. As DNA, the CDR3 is TGTGCCAGCAGTGATACCCTAAGCTACGAGCAGTACTTC. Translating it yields CASSDTLSYEQYF.

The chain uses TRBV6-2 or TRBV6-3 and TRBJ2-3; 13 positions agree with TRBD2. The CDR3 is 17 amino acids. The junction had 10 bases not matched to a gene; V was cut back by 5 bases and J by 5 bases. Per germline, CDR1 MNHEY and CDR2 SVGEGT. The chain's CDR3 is CASSTLAGGPSGDTQYF. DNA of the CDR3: TGTGCCAGCAGTACACTAGCGGGGGGGCCGAGCGGAGATACGCAGTATTTT.

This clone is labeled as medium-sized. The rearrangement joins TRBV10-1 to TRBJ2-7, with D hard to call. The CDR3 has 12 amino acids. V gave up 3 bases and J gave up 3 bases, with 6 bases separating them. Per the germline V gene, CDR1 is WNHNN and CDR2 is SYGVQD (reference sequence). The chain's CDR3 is CASSENLYEQYF. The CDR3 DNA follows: TGCGCCAGCAGTGAAAATCTCTACGAGCAGTACTTC.

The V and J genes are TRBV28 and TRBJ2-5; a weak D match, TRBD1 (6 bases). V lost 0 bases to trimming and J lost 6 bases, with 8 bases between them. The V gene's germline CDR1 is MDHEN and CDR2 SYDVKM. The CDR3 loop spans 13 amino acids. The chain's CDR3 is CASSLWQGQTQYF. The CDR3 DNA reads TGTGCCAGCAGTTTATGGCAGGGGCAGACCCAGTACTTC.

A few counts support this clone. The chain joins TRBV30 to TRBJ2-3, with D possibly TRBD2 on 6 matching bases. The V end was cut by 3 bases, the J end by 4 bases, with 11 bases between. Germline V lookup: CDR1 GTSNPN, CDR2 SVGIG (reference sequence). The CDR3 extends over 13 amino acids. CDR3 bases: TGTGCCTGGAGCGCGGGCGGGGCAGATACGCAGTATTTT. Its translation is CAWSAGGADTQYF. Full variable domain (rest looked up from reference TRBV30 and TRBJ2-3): SQTIHQWPATLVQPVGSPLSLECTVEGTSNPNLYWYRQAAGRGLQLLFYSVGIGQISSEVPQNLSASRPQDRQFILSSKKLLLSDSGFYLCAWSAGGADTQYFGPGTRLTVL.

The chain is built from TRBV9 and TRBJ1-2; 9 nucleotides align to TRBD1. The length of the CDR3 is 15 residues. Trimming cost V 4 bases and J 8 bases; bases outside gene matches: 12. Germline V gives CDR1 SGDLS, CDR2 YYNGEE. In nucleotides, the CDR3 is TGTGCCAGCAGCTCGCATGGACAGGGGCTTGGCGGCTACACCTTC. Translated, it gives CASSSHGQGLGGYTF. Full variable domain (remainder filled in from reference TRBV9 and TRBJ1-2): DSGVTQTPKHLITATGQRVTLRCSPRSGDLSVYWYQQSLDQGLQFLIQYYNGEERAKGNILERFSAQQFPDLHSELNLSSLELGDSALYFCASSSHGQGLGGYTFGSGTRLTVV.

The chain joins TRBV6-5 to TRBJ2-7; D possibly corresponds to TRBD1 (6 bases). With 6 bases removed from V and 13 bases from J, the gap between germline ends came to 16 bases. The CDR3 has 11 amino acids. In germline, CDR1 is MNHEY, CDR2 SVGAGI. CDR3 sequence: CASSQRGDTYF. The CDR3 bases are TGTGCCAGCAGCCAGCGAGGGGACACTTACTTC.